This T cell receptor (beta chain) was recovered during a study of vaccination and CD4 T cells after COVID-19. This CDR3 region has 16 residues. Germline V gene lookup returns CDR1 DFQATT and CDR2 SNEGSKA (reference sequence). V lost 4 bases, J lost 5 bases, and 10 bases stayed unmatched. The treatment is: approximately 11-day PBMC culture with coronavirus spike peptide pools or control peptides (ViraFEST assay). Researchers used the Oncomine TCR Beta short-read assay to sequence DNA from cultured CD4+ T cells. Investigators obtained genomic DNA by extraction from cultured CD4+ T cells. TCRdb reprocessed the PCR reads via MiXCR and lists one record per CDR3 protein. The top ten hold 34% of the sample, which has a few thousand distinct CDR3 sequences, 40% to 45% seen once. For this clonotype: Its antigen remains unknown.

The receptor comes from a human donor who had recovered from COVID-19. The rearrangement joins TRBV20-1 to TRBJ2-5, with 13 bases lining up with TRBD2. The sequencing input was CD4+ T cells from blood, cultured in vitro. CDR3 loop: CSAKPPLTSGRETQYF. CDR3 DNA: TGCAGTGCTAAGCCGCCCTTGACTAGCGGGAGGGAGACCCAGTACTTC.